This T cell receptor beta chain was identified in a study of CD8 T cells in ankylosing spondylitis. General study results and limits: About 8 highly homologous variants made up a TCR beta motif, and this motif appeared characteristic of ankylosing spondylitis blood. Peripheral blood samples showed relatively rare disease-linked clones, and these clones were CD8+. There were earlier reports of some motif variants in reactive arthritis synovial fluid and blood.

Notes on this clonotype: Its antigen remains unidentified.

TCRdb used MiXCR to reprocess the 5' RACE reads, holding one entry per CDR3 protein. The sample lists 650,000 to 800,000 distinct CDR3 sequences, roughly 19% seen once, with under 20% in the top ten. CDR1 is SGHRS and CDR2 is YFSETQ in the germline V gene. The CDR3 covers 15 residues. The V end was cut by 4 bases, the J end by 9 bases, with 23 bases between. V and J are TRBV5-1 and TRBJ2-7, with D perhaps assigned TRBD1 or TRBD2 (5 bases each). Sequenced: blood, either unsorted or a sorted T cell fraction (not recorded which). The source of this sequence is a male donor with ankylosing spondylitis. The CDR3: CASSTGTLTYVGQYF. The CDR3, as DNA: TGCGCCAGCAGCACCGGGACGTTGACCTACGTAGGGCAGTACTTC.